The rows below give T cell receptor beta chains drawn from one sample of a study of T cell changes during pregnancy in multiple sclerosis. Only in-frame clones appear in the TCRdb table, and some are missing; sequencing was by immunoSEQ multiplex PCR. The sample includes approximately 97,000 clones, roughly 91% of them seen just once. The sequences come from peripheral blood, collected after pregnancy. The receptors were gathered from a female donor in good health, enrolled as a control in a pregnancy study. The CDR3 runs from the conserved cysteine through the conserved F or W. The D gene is left open where the match is weak. Not all rows give a size; the values are once, few, many and, for expanded clones, a class.

>TRBV4-3|TRBD2|TRBJ2-1|once
TGCGCCAGCAGCCAGATAGCGGGGGGGCTCAATCAGCAGTTCTTC
CASSQIAGGLNQQFF
>TRBV28|TRBD1|TRBJ1-2|NA
TGTGCCAGCAGCCCGTTGGGACAGGGGGTTGGGAGCACCTTC
CASSPLGQGVGSTF
>TRBV6-1|TRBD1|TRBJ1-5|NA
TGTGCCAGCAGTGGATTAGACAGGGGTAGCAATCAGCCCCAGCATTTT
CASSGLDRGSNQPQHF
>TRBV28|TRBD1|TRBJ2-1|NA
TGTGCCAGCAGTTCAGACAGGGACCCCTACAATGAGCAGTTCTTC
CASSSDRDPYNEQFF
>TRBV7-2|TRBD2|TRBJ2-3|NA
TGTGCCAGCAGCTTAGGGCGGGGGACAGATACGCAGTATTTT
CASSLGRGTDTQYF
>TRBV2|TRBD1|TRBJ2-5|NA
TGTGCCAGCAGTGAAGACAGGGGTGGGGAGACCCAGTACTTC
CASSEDRGGETQYF
>TRBV6-5|TRBD1|TRBJ1-5|NA
TGTGCCAGCAGTCCGGGACAGGGCAGGCGGACGCCCCAGCATTTT
CASSPGQGRRTPQHF
>TRBV19|NA|TRBJ2-3|NA
TGTGCCAGTAGTTCACTACCCGACGGCACAGATACGCAGTATTTT
CASSSLPDGTDTQYF
>TRBV9|NA|TRBJ2-7|NA
TGTGCCAGCAGCGTAAGCGGCAGTGTCGACGAGCAGTACTTC
CASSVSGSVDEQYF
>TRBV5-4|TRBD2|TRBJ2-5|NA
TGTGCCAGCAGCCGGGGGGTAGTCGGAGAGACCCAGTACTTC
CASSRGVVGETQYF
>TRBV28|TRBD1|TRBJ2-6|NA
TGTGCCAGCAGCCGGGCGGGGACAGGGGTTGGGGCCAACGTCCTGACTTTC
CASSRAGTGVGANVLTF
>TRBV2|TRBD1|TRBJ1-2|NA
TGTGCCAGCTCAGGACAGGGGGTAGGTGGCTACACCTTC
CASSGQGVGGYTF
>TRBV5-6|NA|TRBJ2-1|NA
TGTGCCAGCAGCCGAGGACAGTCCTACAATGAGCAGTTCTTC
CASSRGQSYNEQFF
>TRBV7-9|TRBD1|TRBJ1-1|few
TGTGCCAGCAGTCCGGACAGGGTCGGCGCTGAAGCTTTCTTT
CASSPDRVGAEAFF
>TRBV6-6|NA|TRBJ2-7|NA
TGTGCCAGCAACTCCTTTGGTATACGCGGGGAGCAGTACTTC
CASNSFGIRGEQYF
>TRBV5-1|TRBD1|TRBJ1-5|NA
TGCGCCAGCAGCCGGACAGGGGGAAGCAATCAGCCCCAGCATTTT
CASSRTGGSNQPQHF
>TRBV7-2|NA|TRBJ2-7|NA
TGTGCCAGCAGCTTAGGGAGGGGTGGCGAGCAGTACTTC
CASSLGRGGEQYF
>TRBV6-5|TRBD1|TRBJ2-7|once
TGTGCCAGCAGTTCGACAGGGGTAACCGAGCAGTACTTC
CASSSTGVTEQYF
>TRBV7-2|NA|TRBJ2-3|few
TGTGCCAGCAGCTTAGACTCAGATACGCAGTATTTT
CASSLDSDTQYF
>TRBV6-4|NA|TRBJ1-2|NA
TGTGCCAGCAGTCCTTCCGTGCTTGTTCGACAGAATTCTAACTATGGCTACACCTTC
CASSPSVLVRQNSNYGYTF
>TRBV5-5|TRBD1|TRBJ1-1|once
TGTGCCAGCAGCTTCGTGACAGGGGCACGGATGAACACTGAAGCTTTCTTT
CASSFVTGARMNTEAFF
>TRBV5-1|TRBD1|TRBJ1-3|once
TGCGCCAGCAGCTCGACCGGGACAGCTGGAAACACCATATATTTT
CASSSTGTAGNTIYF
>TRBV12-5|NA|TRBJ2-3|NA
TGTGCTAGTGGTTTGTCTCTGTTCCCAGATACGCAGTATTTT
CASGLSLFPDTQYF
>TRBV4-1|TRBD1|TRBJ1-1|NA
TGCGCCAGCAGCCACCAAGTGACAGGGCTTGGGGCTGAAGCTTTCTTT
CASSHQVTGLGAEAFF